The rows below give T cell receptor beta chains drawn from one sample of a study of T cell responses to AZD1222 COVID-19 vaccine. The table came from immunoSEQ multiplex PCR; TCRdb's copy has only in-frame clones and leaves some out. Of around 140,000 clones listed, over 85% are singletons. The sequenced sample was peripheral blood, obtained on day 0 of AZD1222 vaccination. These receptors came from an adult in good health. CDR3s include the opening cysteine and the closing phenylalanine or tryptophan. The D gene is left open where the match is weak. A clone size is listed for some rows: how often the clone was seen (once, few, many), or a class if it is expanded.

clone_size d_call j_call v_call cdr3_aa cdr3_nt
. . TRBJ1-4 TRBV5-1 CASSLVTGAANEKLFF TGCGCCAGCAGCTTGGTTACGGGGGCGGCTAATGAAAAACTGTTTTTT
. . TRBJ2-1 TRBV9 CASSVRAGQWPSYNEQFF TGTGCCAGCAGCGTACGGGCGGGGCAGTGGCCCAGCTACAATGAGCAGTTCTTC
. . TRBJ1-5 TRBV19 CASTLTPGTDQPQHF TGTGCCAGTACCTTGACCCCCGGTACGGATCAGCCCCAGCATTTT
. TRBD1 TRBJ1-2 TRBV5-1 CASSLQAGTGRYGYTF TGCGCCAGCAGTCTACAAGCTGGGACAGGGAGGTATGGCTACACCTTC
. . TRBJ2-5 TRBV7-7 CASSLVSGIGETQYF TGTGCCAGCAGCTTAGTATCAGGGATAGGAGAGACCCAGTACTTC
. . TRBJ1-5 TRBV19 CASSIDLGYRDFPLFYSNQPQHF TGTGCCAGTAGTATAGATCTTGGCTACCGTGACTTTCCACTTTTTTATAGCAATCAGCCCCAGCATTTT
. . TRBJ2-1 TRBV5-5 CASSLERYNEQFF TGTGCCAGCAGCCTAGAGCGGTACAATGAGCAGTTCTTC
few . TRBJ2-6 TRBV6-4 CASSENSGANVLTF TGTGCCAGCAGTGAGAACTCTGGGGCCAACGTCCTGACTTTC
once . TRBJ2-1 TRBV4-2 CASSQDWAWGDEQFF TGTGCCAGCAGCCAAGATTGGGCTTGGGGGGATGAGCAGTTCTTC
. . TRBJ2-1 TRBV3-1/TRBV3-2 CASSQGILAEGGFF TGTGCCAGCAGCCAAGGAATCCTAGCGGAGGGGGGGTTCTTC
few TRBD2 TRBJ2-3 TRBV5-4 CASSLGLAGLDTQYF TGTGCCAGCAGCTTGGGACTAGCGGGACTAGATACGCAGTATTTT
. . TRBJ2-1 TRBV2 CASSPGTYNEQFF TGTGCCAGCAGTCCCGGGACTTACAATGAGCAGTTCTTC
. . TRBJ2-3 TRBV29-1 CSVGSLSTDTQYF TGCAGCGTTGGTAGCCTGAGCACAGATACGCAGTATTTT
. TRBD1 TRBJ1-5 TRBV6-5 CASSYLPGQNQPQHF TGTGCCAGCAGTTACTTACCGGGACAGAATCAGCCCCAGCATTTT
. TRBD2 TRBJ2-1 TRBV28 CASSSGGVGEQFF TGTGCCAGCAGTTCGGGGGGTGTTGGAGAGCAGTTCTTC
. . TRBJ2-1 TRBV5-4 CASSGSRDNEQFF TGTGCCAGCAGCGGGAGTAGGGACAATGAGCAGTTCTTC
. . TRBJ1-4 TRBV6-1 CASSEVVGNDEKLFF TGTGCCAGCAGTGAAGTTGTAGGGAATGATGAAAAACTGTTTTTT
. TRBD2 TRBJ2-1 TRBV28 CASSTGTSGSYSEQFF TGTGCCAGCAGCACCGGGACTAGCGGGAGCTACAGTGAGCAGTTCTTC
. . TRBJ1-1 TRBV5-1 CASSPRGGSEAFF TGCGCCAGCAGCCCTCGGGGAGGGTCTGAAGCTTTCTTT
. TRBD1 TRBJ1-3 TRBV27 CASSLRFPWRGRGLGNTIYF TGTGCCAGCAGTTTAAGATTCCCCTGGAGAGGCAGGGGGCTTGGGAACACCATATATTTT
. TRBD1 TRBJ1-2 TRBV4-1 CASSAPGTGLYGYTF TGCGCCAGCAGCGCACCCGGGACAGGGCTCTATGGCTACACCTTC
. . TRBJ2-1 TRBV18 CASSPPVENEQFF TGTGCCAGCTCACCACCGGTAGAGAATGAGCAGTTCTTC